One and the same sample provided the 18 T cell receptor beta chains below, sequenced in a study of blood T cell repertoires in COVID-19. Repertoires were generated with immunoSEQ multiplex PCR, while TCRdb's copy carries only in-frame clones and drops some. The sample has approximately 34,000 clones, approximately 93% seen once; the top ten hold around 3.6%. Source material: peripheral blood. These receptors all come from a man aged 55 to 70 with acute or convalescent COVID-19.

This rearrangement joins TRBV7-9 to TRBJ2-2; perhaps TRBD1 as D (5 bases). Trimming cost V 0 bases and J 6 bases, with 11 bases left between them. The CDR3 is 15 residues long. Germline V gene data show CDR1 as SEHNR and CDR2 as FQNEAQ (reference sequence). The CDR3 nucleotides are TGTGCCAGCAGCTTAGCGCATCTAGGGGCCGGGGAGCTGTTTTTT. Protein: CASSLAHLGAGELFF.

The rearrangement joins TRBV25-1 to TRBJ1-5; unclear D gene. V shed 3 bases and J shed 11 bases, with 17 bases lying between them. The CDR3 is 14 residues long. Per germline, CDR1 MGHDK and CDR2 SYGVNS. The CDR3 reads CASSEGGAAEAQHF. In DNA, the CDR3 is TGTGCCAGCAGTGAGGGAGGCGCGGCTGAGGCCCAGCATTTT. Using reference TRBV25-1 and TRBJ1-5 for the parts outside the CDR3, the full variable domain is EADIYQTPRYLVIGTGKKITLECSQTMGHDKMYWYQQDPGMELHLIHYSYGVNSTEKGDLSSESTVSRIRTEHFPLTLESARPSHTSQYLCASSEGGAAEAQHFGDGTRLSIL.

The V gene is TRBV7-2, the J gene TRBJ1-2, with 7 bases matching TRBD1. Losses at the gene ends were 5 bases for V and 6 bases for J; bases not matched to a gene: 6. Germline CDR1 reads SGHTA; CDR2 reads FQGNSA. The CDR3 loop spans 13 amino acids. The CDR3 nucleotides read TGTGCCAGCAGCCCGGGACAGATTCATGGCTACACCTTC. Translation gives CASSPGQIHGYTF.

The V and J genes are TRBV19 and TRBJ1-4, with D possibly being TRBD1 (6 bases). Trimming left V 4 bases short and J 0 bases short, with 15 bases between. Germline loops: CDR1 LNHDA, CDR2 SQIVND (reference sequence). The CDR3 is made up of 17 amino acids. The CDR3 here is CASSNNRDGATNEKLFF. The CDR3 nucleotides read TGTGCCAGTAGTAACAACAGGGACGGAGCAACTAATGAAAAACTGTTTTTT.

The V and J genes are TRBV19 and TRBJ1-4, with D uncertain. The CDR3 covers 14 residues. CDR1 is LNHDA, CDR2 SQIVND, per germline (reference sequence). V was cut by 9 bases and J by 4 bases, with 15 bases left in between. CDR3 sequence (DNA): TGTGCCAGCAATATCCCGGGGTTTAATGAAAAACTGTTTTTT. The encoded protein is CASNIPGFNEKLFF.

V is TRBV15 and J is TRBJ1-1; D is unresolved. The CDR3 runs to 16 residues. V lost 1 base and J 3 bases, leaving 15 bases between the germline ends. CDR1 is LNHNV, CDR2 YYDKDF, per germline (reference sequence). The CDR3 loop is CATSRASTRLYTEAFF. The CDR3 coding sequence is TGTGCCACCAGCAGAGCTTCGACGCGACTATACACTGAAGCTTTCTTT.

The rearrangement joins TRBV4-3 to TRBJ2-3; the match to TRBD2 covers 12 bases. There are 16 residues in the CDR3. J lost 3 bases, V lost 3 bases, and 4 bases had no gene match. From germline, CDR1 is LGHNA and CDR2 YSLEER. CDR3 sequence: CASSQGTSGSTDTQYF. The CDR3 coding sequence is TGCGCCAGCAGCCAGGGGACTAGCGGGTCAACAGATACGCAGTATTTT.

The rearrangement joins TRBV18 to TRBJ2-1, with TRBD1 matching over 10 bases. Germline CDR1 KGHSH, CDR2 LQKENI. The CDR3 sequence is 14 residues long. Unmatched junction bases numbered 4, after V lost 2 bases and J lost 9 bases. This CDR3 is CASSPDRGLSEQFF. In nucleotides, the CDR3 is TGTGCCAGCTCACCAGACAGGGGGCTAAGTGAGCAGTTCTTC. The complete variable domain, with remaining parts taken from reference TRBV18 and TRBJ2-1, reads NAGVMQNPRHLVRRRGQEARLRCSPMKGHSHVYWYRQLPEEGLKFMVYLQKENIIDESGMPKERFSAEFPKEGPSILRIQQVVRGDSAAYFCASSPDRGLSEQFFGPGTRLTVL.

This chain joins TRBV3-1 (or the pseudogene TRBV3-2) and TRBJ2-5; 8 nucleotides align to TRBD2. The CDR3 has 16 residues. Germline V gene sequence: CDR1 LGHDT, CDR2 YNNKEL (reference sequence). After removal of 4 bases from V and 2 bases from J, the junction contained 9 bases not matched to a gene. The CDR3 protein is CASSLRTSPVQETQYF. The CDR3 nucleotides read TGTGCCAGCAGCCTGAGGACTAGCCCCGTTCAAGAGACCCAGTACTTC.

The rearrangement links TRBV29-1 to TRBJ2-7; D is unclear. The CDR3 has 11 residues. V was trimmed by 7 bases and J by 2 bases, leaving 9 bases between them. Germline V gene lookup returns CDR1 SQVTM and CDR2 ANQGSEA. CDR3 DNA: TGCAGCGCCAGAGGTACCTACGAGCAGTACTTC. Amino acid sequence: CSARGTYEQYF.

J is TRBJ1-1 and V is TRBV4-2; D gene uncertain. The CDR3 loop spans 16 amino acids. CDR1 and CDR2 (germline): LGHNA, YNFKEQ. V was trimmed by 8 bases and J by 3 bases, leaving 22 bases between them. In nucleotides, the CDR3 is TGTGCCAGCGGCTCCGACCCCCGGACTATGGACACTGAAGCTTTCTTT. Amino acid sequence: CASGSDPRTMDTEAFF.

The gene calls are TRBV7-3 and TRBJ2-1; tentatively, D is TRBD2 (6 bases). Germline-derived CDR1 and CDR2 are SGHTA and FQGTGA. This CDR3 contains 16 residues. V was pared by 5 bases and J by 0 bases, with 14 bases between. The CDR3 here is CASSTNSGSSYNEQFF. DNA for the CDR3: TGTGCCAGCAGCACCAATAGCGGAAGCTCCTACAATGAGCAGTTCTTC.

The chain uses TRBV7-2 and TRBJ1-1, with D tentatively TRBD1 (5 bases). CDR1 is SGHTA and CDR2 is FQGNSA in the germline V gene. Between the trimmed V and J ends, which lost 5 bases and 0 bases, there was a span of 13 bases. The CDR3 runs 15 residues. For the CDR3, the DNA is TGTGCCAGCAGCGACAGACCCTCACTGAACACTGAAGCTTTCTTT. Encoded protein: CASSDRPSLNTEAFF. Supplemented by reference TRBV7-2 and TRBJ1-1, the full variable domain reads GAGVSQSPSNKVTEKGKDVELRCDPISGHTALYWYRQSLGQGLEFLIYFQGNSAPDKSGLPSDRFSAERTGGSVSTLTIQRTQQEDSAVYLCASSDRPSLNTEAFFGQGTRLTVV.

The rearrangement uses TRBV29-1 and TRBJ2-1, with a tentative D call TRBD2 (5 bases). Trimming shortened V by 4 bases and J by 2 bases, and 12 bases separated the two germline ends. The CDR3 consists of 14 residues. CDR1 and CDR2 from the germline V gene are SQVTM and ANQGSEA. CDR3 DNA: TGCAGCGTTGCACGGGGTAACCCCTACAATGAGCAGTTCTTC. Its protein product is CSVARGNPYNEQFF.

CDR3 in amino acids: CASSPMGTGNTEAFF. CDR3 DNA sequence: TGTGCCAGCTCACCAATGGGGACAGGGAACACTGAAGCTTTCTTT. This chain links TRBV18 with TRBJ1-1, with 8 bases that match TRBD1. The CDR3 length is 15 residues. From germline, CDR1 is KGHSH and CDR2 LQKENI. V shed 2 bases and J 1 base; nucleotides not matched to a gene: 3.

This chain joins TRBV15 and TRBJ2-5; the match to TRBD2 covers 13 bases. Germline trimming cut 4 bases from V and 5 bases from J; bases unmatched to any gene: 16. The CDR3 covers 19 residues. CDR1 and CDR2 (germline): LNHNV, YYDKDF (reference sequence). The CDR3 loop is CATSTRGTSGTWFRETQYF. Here the CDR3 DNA reads TGTGCCACCAGCACCAGGGGGACTAGCGGGACTTGGTTCCGGGAGACCCAGTACTTC.

The rearrangement links TRBV5-4 to TRBJ1-1; 7 nucleotides match TRBD1. CDR1 and CDR2 (germline): SGHNT, YYREEE (reference sequence). V lost 0 bases and J lost 6; bases outside the gene matches: 5. The length of the CDR3 is 14 residues. DNA of the CDR3: TGTGCCAGCAGCTTGGGTACAGGGGCCCCTGAAGCTTTCTTT. Residues: CASSLGTGAPEAFF.

The rearrangement links TRBV7-9 to TRBJ2-4, with D possibly being TRBD2 (6 bases). Trimming took 4 bases from V and 0 from J, leaving 10 bases between them. The CDR3 contains 15 residues. Germline CDR1 is SEHNR and CDR2 is FQNEAQ (reference sequence). CDR3 nucleotide sequence: TGTGCCAGCAGCTCTGGCGGGACAGCCAAAAACATTCAGTACTTC. It codes for CASSSGGTAKNIQYF.